These T cell receptor beta chains were read from a single sample in a study of vaccination effects on CD4 cells after COVID-19. Which antigens these TCRs recognize remains unknown. The assay was immunoSEQ multiplex PCR, and TCRdb's table has in-frame clones only and misses some. The sample includes about 71,000 clones, about four fifths of them seen just once. The sequencing here drew on CD4+ T cells from PBMCs cultured with SARS-CoV-2 spike peptides, taken before COVID-19 vaccination. These receptors all stem from a human donor who received a COVID-19 vaccine. Each CDR3 is given with its conserved first and last residue. The order of the fields is V gene, J gene, clone size, D gene, CDR3 protein, CDR3 DNA. A D gene is named only where the DNA matches it firmly. Not every row has a clone size; where given, it reads once, few, many or a size class.

V gene: TRBV6-1
J gene: TRBJ1-2
clone size: .
D gene: .
CDR3 protein: CASSEARGRGYTF
CDR3 DNA: TGTGCCAGCAGTGAAGCGCGAGGGCGCGGCTACACCTTC

V gene: TRBV5-6
J gene: TRBJ2-1
clone size: .
D gene: .
CDR3 protein: CASSAPGLRNEQFF
CDR3 DNA: TGTGCCAGCAGCGCCCCGGGACTCAGGAATGAGCAGTTCTTC

V gene: TRBV30
J gene: TRBJ1-5
clone size: .
D gene: .
CDR3 protein: CAWSQGDQPQHF
CDR3 DNA: TGTGCCTGGAGCCAAGGGGATCAGCCCCAGCATTTT

V gene: TRBV6-4
J gene: TRBJ1-2
clone size: .
D gene: .
CDR3 protein: CASSVSANYGYTF
CDR3 DNA: TGTGCCAGCAGTGTGTCAGCCAACTATGGCTACACCTTC

V gene: TRBV7-3
J gene: TRBJ2-5
clone size: .
D gene: TRBD2
CDR3 protein: CASSSRGLAEETQYF
CDR3 DNA: TGTGCCAGCAGCTCCAGGGGACTAGCGGAAGAGACCCAGTACTTC

V gene: TRBV6-2/TRBV6-3
J gene: TRBJ1-2
clone size: few
D gene: .
CDR3 protein: CASSYSPTRRGQANYGYTF
CDR3 DNA: TGTGCCAGCAGTTATTCGCCCACCCGCCGGGGGCAAGCTAACTATGGCTACACCTTC

V gene: TRBV28
J gene: TRBJ1-5
clone size: few
D gene: .
CDR3 protein: CASNGRNQPQHF
CDR3 DNA: TGTGCCAGCAATGGAAGGAATCAGCCCCAGCATTTT

V gene: TRBV2
J gene: TRBJ1-1
clone size: .
D gene: .
CDR3 protein: CASKRQVMNTEAFF
CDR3 DNA: TGTGCCAGCAAACGTCAGGTCATGAACACTGAAGCTTTCTTT

V gene: TRBV5-1
J gene: TRBJ2-3
clone size: .
D gene: .
CDR3 protein: CASSLTGSTDTQYF
CDR3 DNA: TGCGCCAGCAGCTTGACCGGTAGCACAGATACGCAGTATTTT

V gene: TRBV4-2
J gene: TRBJ2-5
clone size: .
D gene: TRBD2
CDR3 protein: CASSQDPGGAGETQYF
CDR3 DNA: TGTGCCAGCAGCCAAGATCCGGGGGGGGCCGGGGAGACCCAGTACTTC

V gene: TRBV6-5
J gene: TRBJ2-3
clone size: .
D gene: .
CDR3 protein: CASTRGRTTDTQYF
CDR3 DNA: TGTGCCAGCACCAGGGGACGGACCACAGATACGCAGTATTTT

V gene: TRBV5-6
J gene: TRBJ2-2
clone size: once
D gene: .
CDR3 protein: CASSLLPDRNTGELFF
CDR3 DNA: TGTGCCAGCAGCTTGTTGCCGGACAGAAACACCGGGGAGCTGTTTTTT

V gene: TRBV6-1
J gene: TRBJ2-2
clone size: few
D gene: TRBD1
CDR3 protein: CASNDNRGFTGELFF
CDR3 DNA: TGTGCCAGCAATGATAACAGGGGATTCACCGGGGAGCTGTTTTTT

V gene: TRBV7-8
J gene: TRBJ2-2
clone size: .
D gene: TRBD2
CDR3 protein: CANQKAGETGELFF
CDR3 DNA: TGTGCCAACCAAAAAGCGGGGGAAACCGGGGAGCTGTTTTTT

V gene: TRBV4-1
J gene: TRBJ1-6
clone size: few
D gene: .
CDR3 protein: CASSQDPGDVSPLHF
CDR3 DNA: TGCGCCAGCAGCCAAGACCCCGGGGACGTTTCACCCCTCCACTTT

V gene: TRBV4-1
J gene: TRBJ2-5
clone size: .
D gene: TRBD1
CDR3 protein: CASSQLWTGGRETQYF
CDR3 DNA: TGCGCCAGCAGCCAACTCTGGACAGGGGGCAGGGAGACCCAGTACTTC

V gene: TRBV5-1
J gene: TRBJ2-3
clone size: .
D gene: .
CDR3 protein: CASSLTSQDTQYF
CDR3 DNA: TGCGCCAGCAGCCTGACGTCGCAGGATACGCAGTATTTT